Detailed here is one T cell receptor beta chain. Its target is not known. The protocol was immunoSEQ multiplex PCR, while the TCRdb copy is restricted to in-frame clones and leaves out a portion. The sample has about 240,000 clones; around 88% are singletons. The data were taken from a study of cytomegalovirus exposure and HLA in healthy donors. Study details: The platform used for the approximately 120 validation repertoires matched that of the roughly 630 first-cohort repertoires, a later analysis reported. Overall study findings and caveats: The study flagged some 170 TCR beta chains as cytomegalovirus-associated.

Looked up from germline, CDR1 is SGHRS and CDR2 is YFSETQ. This CDR3 contains 15 residues. V lost 0 bases, J lost 0 bases, and 2 bases stayed unmatched. The chain carries TRBV5-1 and TRBJ1-1, with 7 bases lining up with TRBD1. The receptor was derived from a woman in her thirties in good health and CMV-seropositive. Sequenced material: PBMCs. CDR3 in DNA: TGCGCCAGCAGCTTGGAAGGGACAGTGAACACTGAAGCTTTCTTT. Encoded protein: CASSLEGTVNTEAFF.